This TCR beta chain was profiled in a study of shared clonotypes between healthy human individuals. The study's findings and limits: Clonotypes shared by all four donors outscored non-shared clonotypes in generation probability. Estimated richness values were generally larger in naive subsets than in memory subsets.

V shed 1 base and J 10 bases; nucleotides not matched to a gene: 9. Looked up from germline, CDR1 is LNHNV and CDR2 is YYDKDF (reference sequence). CDR3 length equals 16 residues. Points on this clone: Its antigen is unidentified.

TCRdb keeps only in-frame clones here, not all; method: immunoSEQ multiplex PCR. The sample holds approximately 650,000 clones, less than 97% seen once. The naive CD8 fraction comprised CD45RO-negative cells positively selected for CCR7 and excluded terminally differentiated effector memory CD45RA+ cells. Every contributor of samples was a Caucasian grown-up residing in Nashville, Tennessee. This chain links TRBV15 with TRBJ2-1, with 11 bases that match TRBD2. Material for sequencing was naive CD8+ T cells sorted from blood. This clonotype originated in a woman in her 30s in good health. CDR3 region: CATSRATSGSRREQFF. The CDR3 region has the DNA TGTGCCACCAGCAGAGCAACTAGCGGGAGCCGGAGGGAGCAGTTCTTC.